This T cell receptor beta chain was profiled in a study of OX40 agonist ivuxolimab in advanced cancers. As for the study in general: Three patients, one with hepatocellular carcinoma and two with cutaneous melanoma, achieved partial responses. Study-level results: Clones of CD4+ and CD8+ blood T cells grew by week 6 at doses of 0.1 to 3.0 mg/kg.

Any history of autoimmune disease or systemic immunosuppression disqualified patients. The trim removed 6 bases at V and 4 bases at J, leaving 5 bases unmatched. Germline V gene lookup returns CDR1 SGHRS and CDR2 YFSETQ. CDR3 length: 13 amino acids. The assay was immunoSEQ multiplex PCR, and TCRdb's table has in-frame clones only and misses some. The sample carries roughly 48,000 clones, approximately 84% recorded once. Points on this clone: Antigen unknown.

Sequenced here: CD4+ or CD8+ T cells sorted from blood, sampled in a trial of the OX40 agonist ivuxolimab. This chain connects TRBV5-1 to TRBJ2-3; 7 bases agree with TRBD1. The receptor comes from an adult with an advanced solid tumor such as melanoma, head and neck, liver or kidney cancer. The CDR3 spells CASNRGWADTQYF. CDR3 bases: TGCGCCAGCAACAGGGGCTGGGCAGATACGCAGTATTTT.